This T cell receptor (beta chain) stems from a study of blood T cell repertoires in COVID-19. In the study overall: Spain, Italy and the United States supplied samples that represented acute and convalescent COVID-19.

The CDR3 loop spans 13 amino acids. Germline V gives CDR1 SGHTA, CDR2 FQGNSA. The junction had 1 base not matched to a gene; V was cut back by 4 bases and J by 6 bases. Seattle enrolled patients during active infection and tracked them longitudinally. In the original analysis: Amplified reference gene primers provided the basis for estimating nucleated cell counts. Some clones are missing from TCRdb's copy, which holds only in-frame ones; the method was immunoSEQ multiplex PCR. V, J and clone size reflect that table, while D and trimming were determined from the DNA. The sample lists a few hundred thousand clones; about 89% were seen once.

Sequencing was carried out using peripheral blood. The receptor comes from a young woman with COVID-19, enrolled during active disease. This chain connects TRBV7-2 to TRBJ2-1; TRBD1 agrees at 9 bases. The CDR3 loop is CASSWTGVNEQFF. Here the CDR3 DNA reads TGTGCCAGCAGCTGGACAGGGGTCAATGAGCAGTTCTTC. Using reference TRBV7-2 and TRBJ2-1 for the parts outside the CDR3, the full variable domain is GAGVSQSPSNKVTEKGKDVELRCDPISGHTALYWYRQSLGQGLEFLIYFQGNSAPDKSGLPSDRFSAERTGGSVSTLTIQRTQQEDSAVYLCASSWTGVNEQFFGPGTRLTVL.